This entry concerns a single T cell receptor beta chain. What it binds is unknown. This sample was included in a study of T cell clones after liver transplantation. Study in general: Liver transplant recipients had immunosuppression withdrawal attempted within 2 years. Patients counted as tolerant after at least one year off all immunosuppression, enzymes not exceeding twice normal. Timepoints were pre-transplant, pre-withdrawal, and after withdrawal was completed or failed. The study, taken as a whole, reports: Graft donor-reactive T cells may have migrated into the graft rather than being deleted.

From germline, CDR1 is SGHVS and CDR2 FNYEAQ. V was clipped by 5 bases and J by 2 bases, with 24 bases between them. This CDR3 has 19 residues. The repertoire was sequenced with immunoSEQ multiplex PCR; TCRdb's copy has only in-frame clones and lacks some. The sample has tens of thousands of clones; 70% to 80% are singletons. This receptor was obtained from a human donor who received a liver transplant. Sequences were derived from CD4+ T cells from blood, sampled before liver transplant. The chain combines TRBV7-6 with TRBJ1-4, with D perhaps matching TRBD1 (6 bases). The chain's CDR3 is CASSPGGPGLSRTNEKLFF. The CDR3 bases are TGTGCCAGCAGCCCGGGGGGCCCGGGACTTTCTAGGACTAATGAAAAACTGTTTTTT.